This is a list of T cell receptor beta chains from one sample in a study of shared clonotypes between healthy human individuals. TCRdb keeps only in-frame clones here, not all; method: immunoSEQ multiplex PCR. The table records more than 2,000,000 clones, more than 90% of them present only once. Material for sequencing was naive CD4+ T cells sorted from blood. The receptors originated from a man younger than 35 in good health. Both conserved end residues are part of each CDR3. D genes are given only for firm matches. The listing skips clone size in some rows; elsewhere it reads once, few, many or a size class.

abundance	v_gene	len	d_gene	j_gene	CDR3aa	CDR3nt
once	TRBV10-3	14	TRBD2	TRBJ2-3	CAITNSGNRDTQYF	TGTGCCATCACCAATAGCGGGAATCGAGATACGCAGTATTTT
-	TRBV28	17	-	TRBJ1-5	CASSFDRGGYRNQPQHF	TGTGCCAGCAGTTTCGACAGAGGGGGGTATAGGAATCAGCCCCAGCATTTT
once	TRBV6-1	16	-	TRBJ2-2	CASSENPGAPRGELFF	TGTGCCAGCAGTGAAAATCCCGGGGCCCCCCGAGGGGAGCTGTTTTTT
-	TRBV2	14	TRBD1	TRBJ1-2	CASRGTGISDGYTF	TGTGCCAGCAGGGGGACAGGGATCTCTGATGGCTACACCTTC
-	TRBV30	11	-	TRBJ2-7	CAWSLNYEQYF	TGTGCCTGGAGTCTTAACTACGAGCAGTACTTC
-	TRBV7-9	15	TRBD1	TRBJ1-5	CASSPGTGANQPQHF	TGTGCCAGCAGCCCTGGGACAGGGGCCAATCAGCCCCAGCATTTT
-	TRBV19	15	-	TRBJ2-2	CASISVGANTGELFF	TGTGCCAGTATCTCCGTGGGGGCGAACACCGGGGAGCTGTTTTTT
-	TRBV10-3	17	TRBD1	TRBJ1-1	CAISKGQGTFVNTEAFF	TGTGCCATCAGTAAGGGACAGGGGACGTTTGTGAACACTGAAGCTTTCTTT
-	TRBV28	16	TRBD1	TRBJ2-6	CASTTGAASGANVLTF	TGTGCCAGCACCACAGGGGCTGCCTCTGGGGCCAACGTCCTGACTTTC
-	TRBV6-6	16	TRBD2	TRBJ2-2	CASSRLAGENTGELFF	TGTGCCAGCAGCCGACTAGCGGGAGAGAACACCGGGGAGCTGTTTTTT
-	TRBV6-1	14	-	TRBJ1-5	CASSEARIYQPQHF	TGTGCCAGCAGTGAGGCGAGGATTTATCAGCCCCAGCATTTT
once	TRBV2	14	-	TRBJ1-4	CASRFDSSSGKLFF	TGTGCCAGCAGATTCGACAGTTCCTCTGGAAAACTGTTTTTT
-	TRBV10-3	13	TRBD1	TRBJ2-1	CAIRGQGGGEQFF	TGTGCCATCAGGGGACAGGGTGGCGGTGAGCAGTTCTTC
-	TRBV6-6	15	-	TRBJ2-3	CASTKRGEGTDTQYF	TGTGCCAGCACCAAAAGGGGGGAAGGCACAGATACGCAGTATTTT
-	TRBV10-3	14	-	TRBJ2-3	CAISESRGPDTQYF	TGTGCCATCAGCGAGTCTCGGGGGCCAGATACGCAGTATTTT
few	TRBV14	15	TRBD1	TRBJ1-5	CASSQGGTGNQPQHF	TGTGCCAGCAGCCAAGGGGGGACAGGAAATCAGCCCCAGCATTTT
-	TRBV5-1	16	TRBD1	TRBJ1-2	CASSLALTTGGPGYTF	TGCGCCAGCAGCTTGGCTTTAACCACAGGGGGCCCTGGCTACACCTTC
-	TRBV7-3	14	-	TRBJ2-7	CASSLGGPSALQYF	TGTGCCAGCAGCTTAGGCGGCCCTAGCGCACTGCAGTACTTC
-	TRBV28	18	TRBD1	TRBJ2-5	CASSYLNFRGSGVETQYF	TGTGCCAGCAGCTACCTTAATTTCAGGGGGTCCGGCGTAGAGACCCAGTACTTC
-	TRBV7-6	13	-	TRBJ1-5	CASSPSTDQPQHF	TGTGCCAGCAGCCCTAGCACGGATCAGCCCCAGCATTTT
-	TRBV2	12	-	TRBJ1-1	CASSPEDTEAFF	TGTGCCAGCAGTCCGGAGGACACTGAAGCTTTCTTT
-	TRBV5-8	15	TRBD2	TRBJ2-1	CASSLRVTAGGEQFF	TGTGCCAGCAGCTTGAGGGTGACAGCGGGGGGTGAGCAGTTCTTC
-	TRBV30	11	-	TRBJ1-3	CAWSAENTIYF	TGTGCCTGGAGTGCGGAAAACACCATATATTTT
-	TRBV5-5	12	-	TRBJ1-1	CASSLRDTEAFF	TGTGCCAGCAGCTTGAGGGACACTGAAGCTTTCTTT
-	TRBV7-9	16	-	TRBJ1-3	CASRDDSGRFGNTIYF	TGTGCCAGCAGGGATGACAGCGGACGTTTTGGAAACACCATATATTTT
-	TRBV7-8	15	-	TRBJ2-3	CASSFPYSRTDTQYF	TGTGCCAGCAGCTTCCCATATTCGCGCACAGATACGCAGTATTTT
-	TRBV28	14	-	TRBJ2-5	CASSFGDGEQTQYF	TGTGCCAGCAGTTTTGGGGACGGCGAGCAGACCCAGTACTTC
-	TRBV7-3	16	TRBD1	TRBJ2-6	CASSPQGAPGANVLTF	TGTGCCAGCAGCCCCCAGGGGGCGCCTGGGGCCAACGTCCTGACTTTC
-	TRBV5-1	15	TRBD1	TRBJ1-1	CASSPPGQGFTEAFF	TGCGCCAGCAGTCCTCCGGGACAGGGGTTTACTGAAGCTTTCTTT
-	TRBV6-1	14	TRBD2	TRBJ2-7	CASKVAGGRDEQYF	TGTGCCAGCAAGGTAGCGGGGGGGCGCGACGAGCAGTACTTC
-	TRBV4-1	16	-	TRBJ2-3	CASSPNMWGSTDTQYF	TGCGCCAGCAGCCCCAATATGTGGGGGAGCACAGATACGCAGTATTTT
-	TRBV5-4	16	-	TRBJ2-2	CASSFNPFTNTGELFF	TGTGCCAGCAGCTTTAACCCTTTTACGAACACCGGGGAGCTGTTTTTT
-	TRBV18	16	TRBD1	TRBJ2-7	CASSPPGTGLTYEQYF	TGTGCCAGCTCACCGCCCGGGACAGGGCTTACCTACGAGCAGTACTTC
-	TRBV2	12	-	TRBJ1-1	CASSTSNTEAFF	-
-	TRBV6-6	14	TRBD1	TRBJ1-1	CASSHDRGNTEAFF	TGTGCCAGCAGTCACGACAGGGGGAACACTGAAGCTTTCTTT
-	TRBV7-2	12	-	TRBJ2-7	CASSLRKVEQYF	TGTGCCAGCAGCTTACGTAAGGTCGAGCAGTACTTC
once	TRBV2	15	-	TRBJ1-2	CASSHERQVAYGYTF	TGTGCCAGCAGCCACGAGCGGCAGGTCGCCTATGGCTACACCTTC
-	TRBV18	14	-	TRBJ1-1	CASSQGSSDTEAFF	TGTGCCAGCTCACAGGGGTCATCGGACACTGAAGCTTTCTTT
-	TRBV6-1	13	-	TRBJ1-1	CASSRTPPAEAFF	TGTGCCAGCAGTCGGACCCCGCCGGCCGAAGCTTTCTTT
-	TRBV30	16	-	TRBJ1-4	CAWSVLRAGRNEKLFF	TGTGCCTGGAGTGTACTAAGGGCAGGGCGGAATGAAAAACTGTTTTTT
-	TRBV6-1	15	TRBD1	TRBJ1-2	CASSTRPGGNYGYTF	TGTGCCAGCAGTACGAGACCAGGGGGTAACTATGGCTACACCTTC
-	TRBV4-1	18	-	TRBJ1-6	CASSQEVQGVGNNSPLHF	TGCGCCAGCAGCCAAGAGGTTCAGGGTGTGGGGAATAATTCACCCCTCCACTTT
-	TRBV5-6	16	TRBD2	TRBJ2-7	CASSPLSGGVSYEQYF	TGTGCCAGCAGCCCTCTAAGCGGGGGTGTCTCCTACGAGCAGTACTTC
-	TRBV7-2	15	TRBD1	TRBJ1-2	CASSLPSAGGKGYTF	TGTGCCAGCAGCTTACCCAGTGCAGGGGGGAAAGGCTACACCTTC
-	TRBV27	14	-	TRBJ2-7	CASSLQAGPYEQYF	TGTGCCAGCAGTTTACAGGCAGGGCCCTACGAGCAGTACTTC
-	TRBV18	14	-	TRBJ1-3	CASSAEGRGNTIYF	TGTGCCAGCTCCGCCGAGGGACGTGGAAACACCATATATTTT
-	TRBV6-1	17	-	TRBJ1-6	CASSEGGFGVGNSPLHF	TGTGCCAGCAGTGAAGGTGGATTCGGGGTGGGTAATTCACCCCTCCACTTT
-	TRBV18	17	TRBD2	TRBJ2-4	CASSPDTSGTTKNIQYF	TGTGCCAGCTCACCAGACACTAGCGGGACCACCAAAAACATTCAGTACTTC
-	TRBV6-6	14	-	TRBJ1-5	CASSYVQSNQPQHF	TGTGCCAGCAGTTACGTGCAGAGCAATCAGCCCCAGCATTTT
-	TRBV5-1	15	-	TRBJ2-2	CASNFGTQNTGELFF	TGCGCCAGCAACTTCGGGACTCAGAACACCGGGGAGCTGTTTTTT
-	TRBV27	14	-	TRBJ1-5	CASSLLGAGQPQHF	TGTGCCAGCAGTTTATTGGGCGCGGGTCAGCCCCAGCATTTT
-	TRBV10-3	17	-	TRBJ2-2	CAISEKGVAVNTGELFF	TGTGCCATCAGTGAAAAGGGGGTCGCCGTGAACACCGGGGAGCTGTTTTTT
-	TRBV11-2	12	-	TRBJ2-5	CASSFGQETQYF	TGTGCCAGCAGCTTTGGCCAAGAGACCCAGTACTTC
-	TRBV7-2	15	-	TRBJ1-3	CASSLAVGSGNTIYF	TGTGCCAGCAGCTTAGCGGTCGGCTCTGGAAACACCATATATTTT
-	TRBV29-1	14	-	TRBJ2-7	CSVEGTKGSYEQYF	TGCAGCGTTGAAGGGACAAAAGGGTCCTACGAGCAGTACTTC
-	TRBV30	13	-	TRBJ2-5	CAWNRGLQETQYF	TGTGCCTGGAACAGGGGACTCCAAGAGACCCAGTACTTC
-	TRBV13	16	-	TRBJ1-4	CASSLGTMATNEKLFF	TGTGCCAGCAGCTTAGGGACAATGGCAACTAATGAAAAACTGTTTTTT
-	TRBV18	16	-	TRBJ1-4	CASSPAAGGKREKLFF	TGTGCCAGCTCACCAGCGGCGGGAGGGAAACGAGAAAAACTGTTTTTT